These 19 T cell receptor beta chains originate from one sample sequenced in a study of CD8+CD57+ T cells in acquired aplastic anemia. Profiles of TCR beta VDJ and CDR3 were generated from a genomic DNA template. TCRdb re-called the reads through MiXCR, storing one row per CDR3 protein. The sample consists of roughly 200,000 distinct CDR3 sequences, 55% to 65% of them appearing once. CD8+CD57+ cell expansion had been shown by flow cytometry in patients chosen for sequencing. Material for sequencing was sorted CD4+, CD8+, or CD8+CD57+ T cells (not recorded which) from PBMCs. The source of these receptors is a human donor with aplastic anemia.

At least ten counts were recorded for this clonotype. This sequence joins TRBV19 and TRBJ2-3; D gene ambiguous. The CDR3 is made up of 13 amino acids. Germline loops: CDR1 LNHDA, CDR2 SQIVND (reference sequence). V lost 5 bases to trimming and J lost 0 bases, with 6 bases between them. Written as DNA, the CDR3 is TGTGCCAGTAGTCGGGTCAGCACAGATACGCAGTATTTT. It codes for CASSRVSTDTQYF. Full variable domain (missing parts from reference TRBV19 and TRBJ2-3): DGGITQSPKYLFRKEGQNVTLSCEQNLNHDAMYWYRQDPGQGLRLIYYSQIVNDFQKGDIAEGYSVSREKKESFPLTVTSAQKNPTAFYLCASSRVSTDTQYFGPGTRLTVL.

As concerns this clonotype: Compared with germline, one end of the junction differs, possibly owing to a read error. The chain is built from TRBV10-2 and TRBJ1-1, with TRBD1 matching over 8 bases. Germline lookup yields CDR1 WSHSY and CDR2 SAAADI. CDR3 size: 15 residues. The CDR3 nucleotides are TGCGCCAGCAGGGAGTATCCGGGACAGGCGAGGGGAGCTTTCTTT. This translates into CASREYPGQARGAFF.

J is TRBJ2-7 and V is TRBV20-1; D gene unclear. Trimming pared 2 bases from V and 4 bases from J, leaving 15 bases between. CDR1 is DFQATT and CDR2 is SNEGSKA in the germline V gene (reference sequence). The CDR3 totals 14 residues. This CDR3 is CSARTGRVRYEQYF. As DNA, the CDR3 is TGCAGTGCTAGAACTGGACGGGTTCGGTACGAGCAGTACTTC.

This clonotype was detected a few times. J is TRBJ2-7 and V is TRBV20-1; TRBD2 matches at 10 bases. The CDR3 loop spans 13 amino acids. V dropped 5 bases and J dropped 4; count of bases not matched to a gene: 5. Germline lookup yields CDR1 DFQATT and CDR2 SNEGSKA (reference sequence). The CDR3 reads CSAVLAGEYEQYF. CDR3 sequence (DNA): TGCAGTGCTGTCCTAGCGGGGGAATACGAGCAGTACTTC.

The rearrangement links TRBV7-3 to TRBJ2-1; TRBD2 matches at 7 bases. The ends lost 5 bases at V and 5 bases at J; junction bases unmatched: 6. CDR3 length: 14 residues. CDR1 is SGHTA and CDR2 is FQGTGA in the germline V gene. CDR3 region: CASSGGVANNEQFF. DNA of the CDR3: TGTGCCAGCAGCGGGGGGGTAGCGAACAATGAGCAGTTCTTC.

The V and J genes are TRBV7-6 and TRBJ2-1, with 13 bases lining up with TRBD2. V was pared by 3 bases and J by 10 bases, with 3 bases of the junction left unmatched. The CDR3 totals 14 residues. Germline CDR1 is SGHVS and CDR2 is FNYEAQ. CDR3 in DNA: TGTGCCAGCAGCTTGACTAGCGGGAGGACAGAGCAGTTCTTC. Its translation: CASSLTSGRTEQFF.

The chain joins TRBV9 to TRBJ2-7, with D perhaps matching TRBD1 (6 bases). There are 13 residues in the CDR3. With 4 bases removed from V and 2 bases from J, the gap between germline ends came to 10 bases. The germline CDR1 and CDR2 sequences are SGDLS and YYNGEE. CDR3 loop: CASSHGQTYEQYF. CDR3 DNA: TGTGCCAGCAGCCACGGACAGACCTACGAGCAGTACTTC.

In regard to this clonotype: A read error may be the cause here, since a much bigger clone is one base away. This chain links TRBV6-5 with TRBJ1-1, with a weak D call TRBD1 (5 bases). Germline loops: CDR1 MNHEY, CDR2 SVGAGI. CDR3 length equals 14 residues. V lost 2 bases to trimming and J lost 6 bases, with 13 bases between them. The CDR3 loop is CASSYGDGYAEAFF. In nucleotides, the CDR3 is TGTGCCAGCAGTTACGGGGACGGCTACGCTGAAGCTTTCTTT.

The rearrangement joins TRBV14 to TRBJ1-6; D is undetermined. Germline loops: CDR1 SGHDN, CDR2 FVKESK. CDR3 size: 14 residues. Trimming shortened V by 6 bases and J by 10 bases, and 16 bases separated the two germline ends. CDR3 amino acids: CASRRTRYRSPLHF. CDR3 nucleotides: TGTGCCAGCAGACGAACCCGGTATCGGTCACCCCTCCACTTT.

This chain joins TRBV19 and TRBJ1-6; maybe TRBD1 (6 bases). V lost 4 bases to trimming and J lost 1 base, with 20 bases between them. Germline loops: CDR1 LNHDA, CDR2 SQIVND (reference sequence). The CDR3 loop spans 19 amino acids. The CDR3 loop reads CASSKTGHRLSSYNSPLHF. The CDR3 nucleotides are TGTGCCAGTAGTAAGACGGGACACAGGCTCTCTTCCTATAATTCACCCCTCCACTTT.

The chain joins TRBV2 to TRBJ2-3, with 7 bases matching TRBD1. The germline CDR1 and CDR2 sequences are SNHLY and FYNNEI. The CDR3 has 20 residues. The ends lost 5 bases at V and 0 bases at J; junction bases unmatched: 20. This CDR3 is CASSFPGTAEAKQSTDTQYF. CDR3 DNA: TGTGCCAGCAGTTTTCCCGGGACAGCCGAAGCGAAGCAAAGCACAGATACGCAGTATTTT. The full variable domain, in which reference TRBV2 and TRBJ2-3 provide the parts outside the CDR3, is EPEVTQTPSHQVTQMGQEVILRCVPISNHLYFYWYRQILGQKVEFLVSFYNNEISEKSEIFDDQFSVERPDGSNFTLKIRSTKLEDSAMYFCASSFPGTAEAKQSTDTQYFGPGTRLTVL.

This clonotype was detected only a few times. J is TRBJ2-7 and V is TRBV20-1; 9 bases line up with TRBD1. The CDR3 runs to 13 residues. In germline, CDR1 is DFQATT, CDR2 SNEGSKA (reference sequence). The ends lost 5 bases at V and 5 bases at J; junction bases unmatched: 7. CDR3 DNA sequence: TGCAGTGCTCTTGGGACAGGGATCGACGAGCAGTACTTC. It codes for CSALGTGIDEQYF.

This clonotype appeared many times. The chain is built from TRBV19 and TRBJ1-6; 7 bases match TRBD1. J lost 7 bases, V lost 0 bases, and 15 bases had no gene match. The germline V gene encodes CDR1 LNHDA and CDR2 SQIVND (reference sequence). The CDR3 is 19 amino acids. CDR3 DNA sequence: TGTGCCAGTAGTATAGATCTATCGGCAGGGGGAATTTGGAATTCACCCCTCCACTTT. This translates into CASSIDLSAGGIWNSPLHF.

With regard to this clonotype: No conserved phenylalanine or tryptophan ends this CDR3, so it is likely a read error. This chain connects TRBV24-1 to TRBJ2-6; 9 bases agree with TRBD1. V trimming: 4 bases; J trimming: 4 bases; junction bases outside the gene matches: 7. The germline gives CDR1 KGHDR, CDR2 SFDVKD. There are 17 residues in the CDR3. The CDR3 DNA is TGTGCCACCAGTGAGGGACAGGGTACACCCGGGGCCAACGTCCTGACTCTC. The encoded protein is CATSEGQGTPGANVLTL.

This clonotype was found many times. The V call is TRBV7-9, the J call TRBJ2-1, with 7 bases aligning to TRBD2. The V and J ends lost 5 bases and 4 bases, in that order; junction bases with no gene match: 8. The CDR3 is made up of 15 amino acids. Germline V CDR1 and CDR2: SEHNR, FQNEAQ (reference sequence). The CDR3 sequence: CASSDGEGMYNEQFF. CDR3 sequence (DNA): TGTGCCAGCAGCGATGGGGAGGGAATGTACAATGAGCAGTTCTTC. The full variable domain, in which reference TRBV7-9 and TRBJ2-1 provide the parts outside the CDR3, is DTGVSQNPRHKITKRGQNVTFRCDPISEHNRLYWYRQTLGQGPEFLTYFQNEAQLEKSRLLSDRFSAERPKGSFSTLEIQRTEQGDSAMYLCASSDGEGMYNEQFFGPGTRLTVL.

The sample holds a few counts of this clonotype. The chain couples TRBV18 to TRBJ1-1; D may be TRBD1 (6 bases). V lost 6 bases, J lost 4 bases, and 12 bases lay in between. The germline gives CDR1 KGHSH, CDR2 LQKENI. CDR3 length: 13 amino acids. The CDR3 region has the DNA TGTGCCAGCTCGTCAGGGGAGACCACTGAAGCTTTCTTT. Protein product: CASSSGETTEAFF.

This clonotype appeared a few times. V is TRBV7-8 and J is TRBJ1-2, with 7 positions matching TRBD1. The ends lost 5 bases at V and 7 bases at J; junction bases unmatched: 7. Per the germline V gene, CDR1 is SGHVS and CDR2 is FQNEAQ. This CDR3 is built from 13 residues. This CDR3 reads CASSQGVGGGYTF. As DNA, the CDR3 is TGTGCCAGCAGCCAGGGGGTAGGCGGTGGCTACACCTTC. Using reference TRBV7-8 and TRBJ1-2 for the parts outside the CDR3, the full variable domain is GAGVSQSPRYKVAKRGQDVALRCDPISGHVSLFWYQQALGQGPEFLTYFQNEAQLDKSGLPSDRFFAERPEGSVSTLKIQRTQQEDSAVYLCASSQGVGGGYTFGSGTRLTVV.

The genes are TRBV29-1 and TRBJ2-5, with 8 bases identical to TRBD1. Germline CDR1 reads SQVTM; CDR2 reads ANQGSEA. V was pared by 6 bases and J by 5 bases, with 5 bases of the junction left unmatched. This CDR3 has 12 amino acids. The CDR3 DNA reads TGCAGCGTGACGACAGGGGTCGAGACCCAGTACTTC. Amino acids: CSVTTGVETQYF.

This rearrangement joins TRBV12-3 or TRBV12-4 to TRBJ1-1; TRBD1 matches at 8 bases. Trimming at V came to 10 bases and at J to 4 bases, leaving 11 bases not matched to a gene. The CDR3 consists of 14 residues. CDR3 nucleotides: TGTGCCATCCGACAGGGGATCGGGAGCACTGAAGCTTTCTTT. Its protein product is CAIRQGIGSTEAFF.